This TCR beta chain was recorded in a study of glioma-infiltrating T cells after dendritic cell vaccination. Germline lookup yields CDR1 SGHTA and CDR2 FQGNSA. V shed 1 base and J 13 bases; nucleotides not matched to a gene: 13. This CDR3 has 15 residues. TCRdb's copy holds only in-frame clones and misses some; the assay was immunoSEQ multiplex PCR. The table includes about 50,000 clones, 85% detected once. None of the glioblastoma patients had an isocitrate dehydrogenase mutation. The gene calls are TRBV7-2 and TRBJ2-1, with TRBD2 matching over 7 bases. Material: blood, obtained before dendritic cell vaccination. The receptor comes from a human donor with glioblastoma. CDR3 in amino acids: CASSLEVRGGGRQFF. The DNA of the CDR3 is TGTGCCAGCAGCTTAGAGGTTCGGGGTGGCGGGAGACAGTTCTTC.